These 18 T cell receptor beta chains share one sample of origin, sequenced in a study of blood T cells in healthy people across ages. A sample-barcoded 5' primer and a J-beta primer mix were used in a second PCR of roughly 7 to 11 cycles. Each CDR3 protein gets one entry after TCRdb re-called the 5' RACE reads with MiXCR. The sample carries some 760,000 distinct CDR3 sequences, roughly 25% recorded once. The data also belong to a second study, concerning T cells of mothers and their children.

Sequencing was done on a sample of blood. The receptor set was obtained from a boy aged 5-17 years in good health.

There are a few counts of this clonotype. The chain is built from TRBV29-1 and TRBJ2-7; the D is unclear. The CDR3 is 14 amino acids. V gave up 3 bases and J gave up 0 bases, with 12 bases separating them. From germline, CDR1 is SQVTM and CDR2 ANQGSEA. CDR3 in amino acids: CSVEGQESSYEQYF. In nucleotides, the CDR3 is TGCAGCGTTGAGGGTCAGGAGAGCTCCTACGAGCAGTACTTC.

The rearrangement joins TRBV27 to TRBJ1-2; D might be TRBD1 (5 bases). The CDR3 covers 12 residues. CDR1 and CDR2 from the germline V gene are MNHEY and SMNVEV (reference sequence). The V and J ends lost 4 bases and 3 bases respectively, with 6 bases between them. This CDR3 reads CASSSTDYGYTF. The CDR3 nucleotides are TGTGCCAGCAGTTCGACAGACTATGGCTACACCTTC.

Worth noting for this clonotype: Its ends do not fully match the called genes, so a read error is possible. The gene calls are TRBV5-1 and TRBJ2-5, with D possibly matching TRBD2 (6 bases). The CDR3 consists of 14 residues. Looked up from germline, CDR1 is SGHRS and CDR2 is YFSETQ. The CDR3 spells CASSLDRTGETQYF. CDR3 coding DNA: TGCGCCAGCAGCTTGGACCGGACGGGGGAGACTCAGTACTTC.

V gene TRBV21-1 combines with J gene TRBJ2-5; TRBD1, the table's D call, was not compared with the DNA. TRBV21-1 has pseudogene status. The CDR3 sequence is 13 residues long. The CDR3 nucleotides are TGTGCCAGCAGCAGACAGGGGGCTCGGGAGCAGTACTTC. Amino acid sequence: CASSRQGAREQYF.

This clonotype turned up a few times. In DNA form, the CDR3 reads TGCAGTGCTAGAGTTAGCGGAGCCTTCTACGAGCAGTACTTC. Its translation is CSARVSGAFYEQYF. This chain connects TRBV20-1 to TRBJ2-7, with D perhaps TRBD2 (6 bases). V lost 1 base, J lost 3 bases, and 13 bases lay in between. The CDR3 is 14 amino acids. Germline V gene lookup returns CDR1 DFQATT and CDR2 SNEGSKA (reference sequence).

This rearrangement joins TRBV6-6 to TRBJ2-7; tentatively, D is TRBD2 (5 bases). V was shortened by 6 bases and J by 5 bases, with 14 bases between the two germline ends. Germline CDR1 reads MNHNY; CDR2 reads SVGAGI (reference sequence). This CDR3 is 13 amino acids long. The CDR3 DNA reads as TGTGCCAGCAGGCCTTTTGAGGGTGACGAGCAGTACTTC. It encodes CASRPFEGDEQYF.

The sample holds one count of this clonotype. This chain joins TRBV6-5 and TRBJ2-1; D might be TRBD2 (5 bases). Germline V gene data show CDR1 as MNHEY and CDR2 as SVGAGI. The germline V and J ends were trimmed by 6 bases and 5 bases, with 11 bases remaining between them. This CDR3 is built from 13 residues. CDR3 region: CASRGSADNEQFF. CDR3 DNA: TGTGCCAGCAGGGGGAGCGCCGACAATGAGCAGTTCTTC.

The CDR3 DNA reads TGCAGTGCTAGAGATCAGTCAGGCAATGAGGAGCAGTACTTC. The encoded protein is CSARDQSGNEEQYF. The chain couples TRBV20-1 to TRBJ2-7; D is uncertain. The CDR3 has 14 amino acids. Germline CDR1 and CDR2: DFQATT and SNEGSKA (reference sequence). Trimming removed 0 bases from V and 7 bases from J, with 16 bases in between.

The chain couples TRBV5-6 to TRBJ2-4; D is possibly TRBD1 or TRBD2 (5 bases each). CDR1 SGHDT and CDR2 YYEEEE come from the germline V gene. CDR3 length: 14 residues. Trimming left V 1 base short and J 1 base short, with 6 bases between. The chain's CDR3 is CASSLWGAKNIQYF. The CDR3 nucleotides are TGTGCCAGCAGCTTGTGGGGGGCCAAAAACATTCAGTACTTC. The full variable domain, in which reference TRBV5-6 and TRBJ2-4 provide the parts outside the CDR3, is DAGVTQSPTHLIKTRGQQVTLRCSPKSGHDTVSWYQQALGQGPQFIFQYYEEEERQRGNFPDRFSGHQFPNYSSELNVNALLLGDSALYLCASSLWGAKNIQYFGAGTRLSVL.

The sample holds a few counts of this clonotype. The CDR3 protein is CSELDPSTDTQYF. The CDR3 nucleotides are TGCAGTGAACTAGACCCTAGCACAGATACGCAGTATTTT. J is TRBJ2-3 and V is TRBV20-1, with D maybe TRBD2 (5 bases). This CDR3 region has 13 residues. With 7 bases removed from V and 0 bases from J, the gap between germline ends came to 11 bases. Germline CDR1 and CDR2: DFQATT and SNEGSKA (reference sequence).

This clonotype occurred a few times. The gene calls are TRBV20-1 and TRBJ2-7, with 9 bases matching TRBD2. The ends lost 0 bases at V and 1 base at J; junction bases unmatched: 7. Germline CDR1 DFQATT, CDR2 SNEGSKA (reference sequence). CDR3 length equals 16 residues. Here the CDR3 reads CSARDIAGDWSYEQYF. CDR3 DNA: TGCAGTGCTAGAGATATAGCGGGAGATTGGTCCTACGAGCAGTACTTC.

This clonotype has more than one count but fewer than ten. V usage is TRBV29-1 and J usage is TRBJ2-2; D not certain. In germline, CDR1 is SQVTM, CDR2 ANQGSEA. This CDR3 comprises 12 residues. V was clipped by 6 bases and J by 3 bases, with 8 bases between them. This CDR3 is CSVVADTGELFF. CDR3 nucleotide sequence: TGCAGCGTAGTGGCAGACACCGGGGAGCTGTTTTTT.

The chain recombines TRBV6-5 with TRBJ1-4; D is uncertain. The V gene lost 4 bases and the J gene lost 0 bases, with 6 bases spanning the gap. The CDR3 length is 14 residues. Germline lookup yields CDR1 MNHEY and CDR2 SVGAGI. The DNA for the CDR3 is TGTGCCAGCAGTTTAAGGCCAACTAATGAAAAACTGTTTTTT. Protein sequence: CASSLRPTNEKLFF.

The chain has TRBV28 and TRBJ2-7; D is undetermined. This CDR3 comprises 13 residues. Germline lookup yields CDR1 MDHEN and CDR2 SYDVKM. The V gene lost 7 bases and the J gene lost 7 bases, with 17 bases spanning the gap. The CDR3 region is CASNSYRLWEQYF. The CDR3 coding sequence is TGTGCCAGCAATTCCTATCGTTTATGGGAGCAGTACTTC.

This clonotype has more than one count but fewer than ten. The chain uses TRBV28 and TRBJ2-5, with 11 bases that match TRBD2. The J call is uncertain, as TRBJ2-7 better fits the DNA end. The germline CDR1 and CDR2 sequences are MDHEN and SYDVKM. There are 17 residues in the CDR3. CDR3 loop: CASSLAPGLAGSYEQYF. The CDR3 DNA is TGTGCCAGCAGTCTCGCACCCGGACTAGCGGGCTCCTACGAGCAGTACTTC.

This clonotype was seen only a few times. The chain is built from TRBV5-1 and TRBJ2-5; TRBD1 aligns across 7 bases. The CDR3 covers 15 residues. J gave up 5 bases and V 0 bases, and 7 bases lay outside the gene matches. Germline assignment: CDR1 SGHRS and CDR2 YFSETQ. In nucleotides, the CDR3 is TGCGCCAGCAGCTTGGGAGGGGGCTCCACGGAGACCCAGTACTTC. Translated, it gives CASSLGGGSTETQYF.

This clonotype was detected once. CDR3 sequence reads: CSVVRPGRGETQYF. In DNA, the CDR3 is TGCAGCGTTGTTCGCCCTGGGCGGGGAGAGACCCAGTACTTC. J is TRBJ2-5 and V is TRBV29-1; weak D call: TRBD2 (6 bases). Trimming removed 4 bases from V and 4 bases from J, with 16 bases in between. Germline-derived CDR1 and CDR2 are SQVTM and ANQGSEA. There are 14 residues in the CDR3. Drawing the rest from reference TRBV29-1 and TRBJ2-5, the complete variable domain is SAVISQKPSRDICQRGTSLTIQCQVDSQVTMMFWYRQQPGQSLTLIATANQGSEATYESGFVIDKFPISRPNLTFSTLTVSNMSPEDSSIYLCSVVRPGRGETQYFGPGTRLLVL.

The V gene is TRBV12-3 or TRBV12-4, the J gene TRBJ2-3; 16 bases match TRBD2. Trimming at V came to 5 bases and at J to 4 bases, leaving 9 bases not matched to a gene. CDR3 length: 18 amino acids. The CDR3 sequence: CASSVTGTSGGVADTQYF. The CDR3 DNA sequence: TGTGCCAGCAGTGTCACCGGGACTAGCGGGGGGGTCGCAGATACGCAGTATTTT.